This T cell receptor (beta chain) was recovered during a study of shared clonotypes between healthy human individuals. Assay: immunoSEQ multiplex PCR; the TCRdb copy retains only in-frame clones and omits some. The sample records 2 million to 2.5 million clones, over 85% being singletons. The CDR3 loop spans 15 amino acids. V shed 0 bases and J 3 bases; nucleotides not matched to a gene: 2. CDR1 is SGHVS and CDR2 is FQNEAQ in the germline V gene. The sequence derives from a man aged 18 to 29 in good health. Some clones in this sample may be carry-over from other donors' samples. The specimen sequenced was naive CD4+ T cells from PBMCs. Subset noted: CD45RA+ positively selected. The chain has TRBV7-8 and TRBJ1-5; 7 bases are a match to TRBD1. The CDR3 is CASSLATGPNQPQHF. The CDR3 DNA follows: TGTGCCAGCAGCTTAGCGACAGGGCCCAATCAGCCCCAGCATTTT.